These 4 T cell receptor beta chains originate from one sample sequenced in a study of T cells in Graves' hyperthyroidism and ophthalmopathy. RNA transcripts gave rise to amplified TCR beta CDR3 regions. The HTBI primer set was used in a first-round RT-PCR of the TCR CDR3. TCRdb itself ran the multiplex PCR reads through MiXCR, one entry per CDR3 protein. Counted here are roughly 700,000 distinct CDR3 sequences, approximately 36% occurring once; the ten biggest clones make up roughly 30%. Sequenced sample: blood. These receptors were taken from a woman in her forties with Graves' hyperthyroidism.

A few counts support this clonotype. The V gene is TRBV7-9, the J gene TRBJ2-3, with 10 bases lining up with TRBD2. From germline, CDR1 is SEHNR and CDR2 FQNEAQ (reference sequence). This CDR3 spans 14 amino acids. Germline trimming cut 11 bases from V and 0 bases from J; bases unmatched to any gene: 5. CDR3 coding DNA: TGTGCCGGCACTAGCGGGGTTAGCACAGATACGCAGTATTTT. Its translation is CAGTSGVSTDTQYF.

In the case of this clonotype: A much larger clone differs by one base, so this may be a read error. The rearrangement links TRBV11-2 to TRBJ1-1; TRBD1 aligns across 7 bases. CDR3 length equals 15 residues. Germline V gene lookup returns CDR1 SGHAT and CDR2 FQNNGV. This CDR3 is CASSLGTVQNAEAFF. The CDR3 DNA follows: TGTGCCAGCAGCCTGGGGACAGTGCAGAACGCTGAAGCTTTCTTT.

The CDR3 sequence: CASSQEAGRREVSYEQYF. The CDR3 nucleotides are TGCGCCAGCAGCCAAGAGGCGGGCCGGCGGGAGGTGTCCTACGAGCAGTACTTC. This chain uses TRBV4-3 with TRBJ2-7; 8 nucleotides align to TRBD2. The length of the CDR3 is 18 residues. V trimming: 0 bases; J trimming: 1 base; junction bases outside the gene matches: 11. Germline assignment: CDR1 LGHNA and CDR2 YSLEER.

The V gene is TRBV29-1, the J gene TRBJ2-7; 7 bases line up with TRBD2. Trimming took 8 bases from V and 9 from J; bases not matched to a gene: 16. The CDR3 length is 13 residues. Germline assignment: CDR1 SQVTM and CDR2 ANQGSEA. CDR3 sequence reads: CSCLGGDQDVQYF. For the CDR3, the DNA is TGCAGCTGCCTTGGGGGGGACCAGGACGTGCAGTACTTC.